One and the same sample provided the 17 T cell receptor beta chains below, sequenced in a study of T cells after posttransplantation cyclophosphamide. Here immunoSEQ multiplex PCR was the method, and the copy in TCRdb shows in-frame clones only, minus some. The sample holds 25,000 to 35,000 clones, and no clone turns up only once. Sequencing was done on a sample of PBMCs. The source of these receptors is a woman between 25 and 40 years old in good health and a related stem cell transplant donor.

The V gene is TRBV30, the J gene TRBJ2-7, with 8 bases aligning to TRBD2. V lost 3 bases and J lost 2; bases outside the gene matches: 3. Germline CDR1 is GTSNPN and CDR2 is SVGIG (reference sequence). CDR3 length equals 13 residues. CDR3 sequence reads: CAWRLRGAYEQYF. DNA of the CDR3: TGTGCCTGGAGGCTGCGGGGGGCCTACGAGCAGTACTTC.

This clone was seen many times. The chain recombines TRBV4-3 with TRBJ2-7, with a weak D call TRBD1 (6 bases). The CDR3 runs 16 residues. Germline CDR1 and CDR2: LGHNA and YSLEER. The V gene lost 0 bases and the J gene lost 4 bases, with 16 bases spanning the gap. The CDR3 DNA reads as TGCGCCAGCAGCCAAGACTTTCAGGGGCGGGTATACGAGCAGTACTTC. Encoded protein: CASSQDFQGRVYEQYF.

This clone turned up a few times. The J gene is TRBJ2-5, the V gene TRBV4-1, with D uncertain. The CDR3 covers 14 residues. Germline V CDR1 and CDR2: MGHRA, YSYEKL. The germline V and J ends were trimmed by 1 base and 4 bases, with 10 bases remaining between them. CDR3 residues: CASSQGEKIETQYF. The CDR3 bases are TGCGCCAGCAGCCAAGGCGAGAAAATAGAGACCCAGTACTTC.

This clone was observed many times. This chain joins TRBV5-6 and TRBJ2-1; 11 positions match TRBD1. Germline lookup yields CDR1 SGHDT and CDR2 YYEEEE. The CDR3 has 16 amino acids. V lost 3 bases, J lost 12 bases, and 14 bases stayed unmatched. For the CDR3, the DNA is TGTGCCAGCAGCTACGGACAGGGGGCCCTTAGGCCGGGGCAGTTCTTC. It codes for CASSYGQGALRPGQFF. The whole variable domain, filled in from reference TRBV5-6 and TRBJ2-1, reads DAGVTQSPTHLIKTRGQQVTLRCSPKSGHDTVSWYQQALGQGPQFIFQYYEEEERQRGNFPDRFSGHQFPNYSSELNVNALLLGDSALYLCASSYGQGALRPGQFFGPGTRLTVL.

This clone was observed many times. CDR3 sequence reads: CASSLTSGFTDTQYF. The DNA of the CDR3 is TGCGCCAGCAGCTTGACTAGCGGCTTCACAGATACGCAGTATTTT. The V gene is TRBV5-1, the J gene TRBJ2-3; 8 nucleotides align to TRBD2. Trimming cost V 1 base and J 2 bases; bases outside gene matches: 3. The CDR3 contains 15 residues. Germline assignment: CDR1 SGHRS and CDR2 YFSETQ.

This clone has a count of ten or more. At one end, the junction sequence differs from germline, possibly due to a read error. The chain is built from TRBV16 and TRBJ1-5; 12 bases match TRBD1. In germline, CDR1 is KGHSY, CDR2 FQNENV. CDR3 size: 15 residues. CDR3 protein: CASSQGTGGNQPQHF. CDR3 nucleotide sequence: TGTGCCAGCAGCCAGGGGACAGGGGGCAACCAGCCCCAGCATTTT. Together with reference TRBV16 and TRBJ1-5, the CDR3 gives the full variable domain: GEEVAQTPKHLVRGEGQKAKLYCAPIKGHSYVFWYQQVLKNEFKFLISFQNENVFDETGMPKERFSAKCLPNSPCSLEIQATKLEDSAVYFCASSQGTGGNQPQHFGDGTRLSIL.

This clone showed up many times. This chain links TRBV5-6 with TRBJ1-1, with D unresolved. The CDR3 runs 18 residues. Deletions cut 0 bases from V and 0 bases from J, with 18 bases between. Per germline, CDR1 SGHDT and CDR2 YYEEEE. This chain's CDR3 is CASSLGIAGTHMNTEAFF. The CDR3 nucleotides are TGTGCCAGCAGCTTGGGTATTGCGGGAACTCACATGAACACTGAAGCTTTCTTT.

This clone was picked up many times. V usage is TRBV7-9 and J usage is TRBJ1-2; D remains ambiguous. Germline loops: CDR1 SEHNR, CDR2 FQNEAQ (reference sequence). V shed 5 bases and J shed 4 bases, with 11 bases lying between them. This CDR3 contains 13 residues. The CDR3 DNA follows: TGTGCCAGCAGCCCAACACAGCTCTATGGCTACACCTTC. It specifies CASSPTQLYGYTF.

This clone has a handful of counts. The chain joins TRBV4-3 to TRBJ2-3, with 9 bases lining up with TRBD2. V dropped 0 bases and J dropped 4; count of bases not matched to a gene: 20. CDR1 LGHNA and CDR2 YSLEER come from the germline V gene. The CDR3 totals 21 residues. The CDR3 protein is CASSQDLSTSGGIGEPDTQYF. For the CDR3, the DNA is TGCGCCAGCAGCCAAGATTTATCGACTAGCGGAGGTATAGGGGAACCAGATACGCAGTATTTT.

This clone was recorded many times. The chain uses TRBV7-2 and TRBJ2-3; 8 bases map to TRBD2. The CDR3 has 15 residues. Germline CDR1 is SGHTA and CDR2 is FQGNSA. V lost 3 bases and J lost 6; bases outside the gene matches: 8. The CDR3 DNA follows: TGTGCCAGCAGCTTGACCGGCGGGGGGCCCGATACGCAGTATTTT. As protein: CASSLTGGGPDTQYF. Drawing the rest from reference TRBV7-2 and TRBJ2-3, the complete variable domain is GAGVSQSPSNKVTEKGKDVELRCDPISGHTALYWYRQSLGQGLEFLIYFQGNSAPDKSGLPSDRFSAERTGGSVSTLTIQRTQQEDSAVYLCASSLTGGGPDTQYFGPGTRLTVL.

This clone was recorded at least ten times. V gene TRBV6-1 combines with J gene TRBJ1-2, with D uncertain. The ends were cut back, 2 bases at V and 4 bases at J, with 8 bases in the middle. This CDR3 comprises 13 residues. Germline V gene lookup returns CDR1 MNHNS and CDR2 SASEGT. The CDR3 sequence is CASSESQPYGYTF. The CDR3 DNA sequence: TGTGCCAGCAGTGAATCACAGCCCTATGGCTACACCTTC.

There are many counts of this clone. The rearrangement uses TRBV11-2 and TRBJ2-3, with 13 bases fitting TRBD2. Trimming removed 5 bases from V and 6 bases from J; junction bases left unmatched: 5. Germline loops: CDR1 SGHAT, CDR2 FQNNGV. The CDR3 totals 15 residues. The CDR3 DNA sequence: TGTGCCAGCAGCGTCACTAGCGGGGGGGCGGATACGCAGTATTTT. Its translation is CASSVTSGGADTQYF.

The table lists this clone with many counts. The CDR3, as DNA: TGTGCCAGCAATCAGCGGGGGAGGTACGAGCAGTACTTC. Protein: CASNQRGRYEQYF. V is TRBV28 and J is TRBJ2-7, with 8 bases lining up with TRBD2. The ends lost 7 bases at V and 4 bases at J; junction bases unmatched: 6. The CDR3 covers 13 residues. Germline V lookup: CDR1 MDHEN, CDR2 SYDVKM.

This clone was counted ten times or more. The V and J genes are TRBV5-1 and TRBJ2-7; D uncertain. CDR1 is SGHRS and CDR2 is YFSETQ in the germline V gene. V was trimmed by 2 bases and J by 1 base, leaving 10 bases between them. The CDR3 is 14 residues long. This CDR3 reads CASSFLGSSYEQYF. The CDR3 bases are TGCGCCAGCAGCTTCTTGGGCAGTTCCTACGAGCAGTACTTC.

This clone has only a few counts. The chain is built from TRBV9 and TRBJ1-2; D may be TRBD1 (5 bases). Germline values: CDR1 SGDLS, CDR2 YYNGEE. V was shortened by 3 bases and J by 1 base, with 16 bases between the two germline ends. There are 16 residues in the CDR3. The CDR3 region has the DNA TGTGCCAGCAGCGCGGGCTTGAGGGGAGGTAACTATGGCTACACCTTC. Encoded protein: CASSAGLRGGNYGYTF.

This clone was seen ten or more times. The chain joins TRBV7-2 to TRBJ2-1; 12 bases are shared with TRBD2. Unmatched junction bases numbered 2, after V lost 0 bases and J lost 8 bases. This CDR3 is built from 15 residues. Germline V gene lookup returns CDR1 SGHTA and CDR2 FQGNSA. This CDR3 reads CASSLALAGGYEQFF. The CDR3, as DNA: TGTGCCAGCAGCTTAGCTCTAGCGGGGGGGTATGAGCAGTTCTTC.

This clone has ten or more counts. The gene calls are TRBV5-1 and TRBJ2-1, with TRBD2 matching over 11 bases. V gave up 1 base and J gave up 0 bases; unmatched junction bases: 6. Germline assignment: CDR1 SGHRS and CDR2 YFSETQ. The CDR3 has 18 residues. The CDR3: CASSLMPSGGFSYNEQFF. CDR3 bases: TGCGCCAGCAGCTTGATGCCTAGCGGGGGGTTCTCCTACAATGAGCAGTTCTTC.